This T cell receptor (beta chain) comes out of a study of cytomegalovirus exposure and HLA in healthy donors. Study-level findings and limits: The presence/absence work took it that sequencing depth was about the same across donors. With later analysis, a missense DCLRE1C variant became linked to TCR beta V- and J-gene trimming. Reported findings show TCR beta sequences accurately forecast HLA-A and HLA-B alleles in most subjects.

There are 15 residues in the CDR3. Germline V gene data show CDR1 as LNHDA and CDR2 as SQIVND (reference sequence). Turning to this clone: Its specificity is unknown. At one boundary the junction diverges from the germline segment, which might be a read error.

A multiplex PCR was run with 60 Vbeta primers and 13 Jbeta primers. Data came from immunoSEQ multiplex PCR; TCRdb stores just in-frame clones and leaves some out. This sample yields more than 85,000 clones, of which around 80% are seen a single time; 6.5% to 7% belongs to the top ten. This clonotype was sampled from a man aged 25-40 years in good health and CMV-seropositive. This rearrangement joins TRBV19 to TRBJ2-3, with a weak D call TRBD1 (5 bases). Sequencing was carried out using PBMCs. CDR3 residues: CASRRQLTLTDMQYF. The CDR3 bases are TGTGCCAGTAGACGACAGCTAACTCTCACAGATATGCAGTATTTT. The variable domain in full, with the rest retrieved from reference TRBV19 and TRBJ2-3, is DGGITQSPKYLFRKEGQNVTLSCEQNLNHDAMYWYRQDPGQGLRLIYYSQIVNDFQKGDIAEGYSVSREKKESFPLTVTSAQKNPTAFYLCASRRQLTLTDMQYFGPGTRLTVL.